The 16 T cell receptor beta chains listed next were all sequenced from one sample in a study of T cell repertoires in cytomegalovirus infection. Using its own MiXCR run on the reads, TCRdb lists one record per CDR3 protein. The table has roughly 200,000 distinct CDR3 sequences, approximately 17% seen once. Material: CD8+ T cells from PBMCs. The receptors here all came from a human donor in good health (CMV status not recorded). Some clones in this sample may be carry-over from other donors' samples.

The J gene is TRBJ1-1, the V gene TRBV14; D perhaps matches TRBD1 (5 bases). The V and J ends lost 4 bases and 7 bases respectively, with 10 bases between them. Germline CDR1 reads SGHDN; CDR2 reads FVKESK. CDR3 length: 12 amino acids. The CDR3 DNA reads TGTGCCAGCAGCCTGACAGTTTATGAAGCTTTCTTT. Its translation: CASSLTVYEAFF.

V gene TRBV6-8 combines with J gene TRBJ1-1; D may be TRBD1 (5 bases). The CDR3 runs to 13 residues. In germline, CDR1 is MNHGY, CDR2 SAAAGT. With 5 bases removed from V and 8 bases from J, the gap between germline ends came to 15 bases. CDR3 DNA sequence: TGTGCCAGCAGTCCGACAGTGAACTTGGAAGCTTTCTTT. Encoded protein: CASSPTVNLEAFF.

This chain uses TRBV7-2 with TRBJ1-1, with a weak D call TRBD1 (5 bases). The CDR3 is 17 amino acids. V dropped 5 bases and J dropped 4 bases, with 23 bases sitting between them. Germline CDR1 and CDR2: SGHTA and FQGNSA. The CDR3 coding sequence is TGTGCCAGCAGCCCCGGGTATGCACCCGGGGGGTTCACTGAAGCTTTCTTT. Residues: CASSPGYAPGGFTEAFF.

V usage is TRBV9 and J usage is TRBJ2-7; TRBD2 might be the D (5 bases). The CDR3 is 13 residues long. V was clipped by 3 bases and J by 1 base, with 8 bases between them. Germline loops: CDR1 SGDLS, CDR2 YYNGEE. DNA for the CDR3: TGTGCCAGCAGCGACGGGAATTCCTACGAGCAGTACTTC. Protein product: CASSDGNSYEQYF. The full variable domain, rest sourced from reference TRBV9 and TRBJ2-7, is DSGVTQTPKHLITATGQRVTLRCSPRSGDLSVYWYQQSLDQGLQFLIQYYNGEERAKGNILERFSAQQFPDLHSELNLSSLELGDSALYFCASSDGNSYEQYFGPGTRLTVT.

There are a few counts of this clonotype. The V and J genes are TRBV12-3 or TRBV12-4 and TRBJ1-2; D uncertain. Trimming removed 3 bases from V and 2 bases from J, with 13 bases in between. The CDR3 is made up of 15 amino acids. As DNA, the CDR3 is TGTGCCAGCAGTTTTAGTAACATGGTGAACTATGGCTACACCTTC. Translated, it gives CASSFSNMVNYGYTF.

This clonotype was counted only a few times. The V gene is TRBV12-3 or TRBV12-4, the J gene TRBJ1-2, with D perhaps matching TRBD1 (5 bases). Trimming took off 3 bases at V and 1 base at J, with 9 bases between the two ends. The CDR3 runs to 14 residues. The CDR3 DNA sequence: TGTGCCAGCAGTTTTAGGGGTAATAACTATGGCTACACCTTC. Translating gives CASSFRGNNYGYTF.

This clonotype appeared a few times. This sequence joins TRBV7-2 and TRBJ2-3; TRBD1 or TRBD2 may be the D gene (6 bases each). CDR1 is SGHTA and CDR2 is FQGNSA in the germline V gene. V lost 2 bases and J lost 2, with 11 bases in between. This CDR3 comprises 15 residues. CDR3 in amino acids: CASSLRGASTDTQYF. CDR3 sequence (DNA): TGTGCCAGCAGCTTAAGGGGGGCCTCCACAGATACGCAGTATTTT.

This clonotype was counted a few times. The genes are TRBV19 and TRBJ2-2; TRBD1 agrees at 10 bases. Trimming took 8 bases from V and 5 from J; bases not matched to a gene: 5. Looked up from germline, CDR1 is LNHDA and CDR2 is SQIVND (reference sequence). This CDR3 has 14 residues. The CDR3 loop is CASLDRGRTGELFF. In DNA form, the CDR3 reads TGTGCCAGTTTGGACAGGGGGAGGACCGGGGAGCTGTTTTTT.

The V gene is TRBV6-6, the J gene TRBJ2-6; the match to TRBD1 covers 7 bases. With V trimmed by 5 bases and J by 0 bases, 7 bases remained unmatched. This CDR3 comprises 17 residues. CDR1 and CDR2 from the germline V gene are MNHNY and SVGAGI (reference sequence). CDR3 region: CASSAGTAHSGANVLTF. The CDR3 DNA reads TGTGCCAGCAGTGCTGGGACAGCGCACTCTGGGGCCAACGTCCTGACTTTC.

This clonotype was observed at least ten times. The gene calls are TRBV7-8 and TRBJ2-1; no clear D. Trimming left V 3 bases short and J 5 bases short, with 5 bases between. Germline V CDR1 and CDR2: SGHVS, FQNEAQ. The CDR3 has 12 amino acids. CDR3 in DNA: TGTGCCAGCAGCTTGGCTGACAATGAGCAGTTCTTC. Protein: CASSLADNEQFF. Drawing the rest from reference TRBV7-8 and TRBJ2-1, the complete variable domain is GAGVSQSPRYKVAKRGQDVALRCDPISGHVSLFWYQQALGQGPEFLTYFQNEAQLDKSGLPSDRFFAERPEGSVSTLKIQRTQQEDSAVYLCASSLADNEQFFGPGTRLTVL.

The V and J genes are TRBV7-2 and TRBJ1-2; D not resolved. CDR1 and CDR2 (germline): SGHTA, FQGNSA. The CDR3 loop spans 13 amino acids. With 4 bases removed from V and 2 bases from J, the gap between germline ends came to 8 bases. CDR3 sequence reads: CASSSCTNYGYTF. CDR3 DNA sequence: TGTGCCAGCAGCTCCTGTACAAACTATGGCTACACCTTC.

The chain couples TRBV7-9 to TRBJ2-7; 8 positions match TRBD2. Germline lookup yields CDR1 SEHNR and CDR2 FQNEAQ (reference sequence). This CDR3 contains 16 residues. The junction had 14 bases not matched to a gene; V was cut back by 5 bases and J by 5 bases. The CDR3 bases are TGTGCCAGCAGCCCGCTATTAGGGGCGGGGGGCCACGAGCAGTACTTC. Residues: CASSPLLGAGGHEQYF.

V gene TRBV6-6 combines with J gene TRBJ2-6, with TRBD1 matching over 9 bases. The V segment lost 0 bases and the J segment 0 bases; nucleotides outside the gene matches: 6. The germline gives CDR1 MNHNY, CDR2 SVGAGI (reference sequence). The CDR3 has 19 residues. CDR3 coding DNA: TGTGCCAGCAGTTACTCCCAAACAGGGGGCACCTCTGGGGCCAACGTCCTGACTTTC. Its translation: CASSYSQTGGTSGANVLTF.

V usage is TRBV20-1 and J usage is TRBJ1-3, with D tentatively TRBD1 (5 bases). The CDR3 runs 13 residues. Germline lookup yields CDR1 DFQATT and CDR2 SNEGSKA (reference sequence). V lost 3 bases, J lost 4 bases, and 10 bases lay in between. Here the CDR3 reads CSARHRQGNTIYF. DNA for the CDR3: TGCAGTGCTAGGCACAGGCAAGGAAACACCATATATTTT.

This clonotype was recorded at least ten times. The gene calls are TRBV7-8 and TRBJ2-6; tentatively, D is TRBD1 (5 bases). Trimming pared 4 bases from V and 0 bases from J, leaving 22 bases between. Germline V gene data show CDR1 as SGHVS and CDR2 as FQNEAQ. The CDR3 spans 20 residues. The chain's CDR3 is CASSSGGSQGLFSGANVLTF. The CDR3 nucleotides are TGTGCCAGCAGCTCAGGCGGAAGCCAGGGTTTGTTCTCTGGGGCCAACGTCCTGACTTTC.

V gene TRBV20-1 combines with J gene TRBJ1-6, with D possibly TRBD1 on 5 matching bases. V gave up 3 bases and J gave up 1 base, with 16 bases separating them. The length of the CDR3 is 17 residues. Germline V gene lookup returns CDR1 DFQATT and CDR2 SNEGSKA (reference sequence). In nucleotides, the CDR3 is TGCAGTGCTAGGTGGCAGGGATCAGGATCCTATAATTCACCCCTCCACTTT. Amino acids: CSARWQGSGSYNSPLHF.